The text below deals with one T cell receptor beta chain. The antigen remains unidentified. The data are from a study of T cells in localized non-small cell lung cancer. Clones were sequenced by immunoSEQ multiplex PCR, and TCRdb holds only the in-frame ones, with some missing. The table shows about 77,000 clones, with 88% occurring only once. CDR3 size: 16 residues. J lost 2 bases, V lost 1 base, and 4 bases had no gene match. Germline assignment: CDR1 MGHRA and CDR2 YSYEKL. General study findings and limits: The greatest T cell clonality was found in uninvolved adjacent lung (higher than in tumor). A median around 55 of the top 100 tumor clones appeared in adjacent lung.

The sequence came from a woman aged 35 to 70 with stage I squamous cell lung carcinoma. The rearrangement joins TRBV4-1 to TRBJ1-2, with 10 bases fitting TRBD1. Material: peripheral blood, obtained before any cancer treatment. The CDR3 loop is CASSQGEGQGNYGYTF. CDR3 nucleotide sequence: TGCGCCAGCAGCCAAGGGGAGGGACAGGGGAACTATGGCTACACCTTC.